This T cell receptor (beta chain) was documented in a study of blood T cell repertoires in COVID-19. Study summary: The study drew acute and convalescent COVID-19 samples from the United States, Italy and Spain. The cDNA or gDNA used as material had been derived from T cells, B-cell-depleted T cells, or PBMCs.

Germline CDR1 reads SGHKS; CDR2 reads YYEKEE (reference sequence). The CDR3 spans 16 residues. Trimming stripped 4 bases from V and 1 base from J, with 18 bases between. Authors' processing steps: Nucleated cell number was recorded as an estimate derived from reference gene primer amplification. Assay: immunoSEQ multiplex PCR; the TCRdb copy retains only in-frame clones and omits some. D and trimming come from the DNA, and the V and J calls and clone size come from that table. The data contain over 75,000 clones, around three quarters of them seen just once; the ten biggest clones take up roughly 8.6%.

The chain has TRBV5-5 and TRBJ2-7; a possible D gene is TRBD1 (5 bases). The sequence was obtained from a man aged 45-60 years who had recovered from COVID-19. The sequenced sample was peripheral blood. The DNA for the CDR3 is TGTGCCAGCAGCCCCGGCCTGGGGCGTATTTCCTACGAGCAGTACTTC. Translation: CASSPGLGRISYEQYF.